This T cell receptor beta chain was captured in a study of blood T cell repertoires in COVID-19. In its sample, this clone was seen once. Germline CDR1 and CDR2: SNHLY and FYNNEI. This CDR3 contains 15 residues. The trim removed 6 bases at V and 2 bases at J, leaving 10 bases unmatched. The study recruited people aged 18 to 89 years across roughly 23 US areas. Symptom resolution, clearance, or two negative PCRs marked donors in Cohort 3 as recovered. This table comes from immunoSEQ multiplex PCR, and its TCRdb copy is limited to in-frame clones, with some not included. The sample holds over 350,000 clones, around 87% seen once.

Sequenced material: PBMCs or T cells enriched from blood (not recorded which). J is TRBJ2-7 and V is TRBV2; 7 nucleotides align to TRBD1. The receptor comes from a woman between 50 and 59 years old who had recovered from COVID-19. The CDR3, as DNA: TGTGCCAGCAGACGAGAGGCGACAGGGACCTACGAGCAGTACTTC. As protein: CASRREATGTYEQYF.